The clone carrying this TCR beta chain came up many times. MiXCR was run by TCRdb on the reads, yielding one entry per CDR3 protein. In the table there are almost 500,000 distinct CDR3 sequences, around 11% of which are singletons. This CDR3 region has 14 residues. V shed 7 bases, J shed 6 bases, and the junction held 7 bases outside the gene matches. The entry originates in a study of T cell repertoires in cytomegalovirus infection. The chain couples TRBV12-3 or TRBV12-4 to TRBJ1-5; 9 positions agree with TRBD1. This receptor was taken from a human donor in good health (CMV status not recorded). Some clones in this sample may be carry-over from other donors' samples. The source material was PBMCs. In nucleotides, the CDR3 is TGTGCCAGCAAAAACCGGGACAGGGCTCAGCCCCAGCATTTT. It translates to CASKNRDRAQPQHF.